A selection of T cell receptor beta chains follows, all from one sample in a study of regulatory T cells in long-lasting Graves disease. TCRdb passed the multiplex PCR reads through MiXCR, listing each CDR3 protein once. The profile covers a few hundred thousand distinct CDR3 sequences, with about 16% appearing a single time and 20% taken by the ten largest. This sample was also put to use in a study of T cells in Graves' hyperthyroidism and ophthalmopathy.

Sequenced material: peripheral blood mononuclear cells (PBMCs), taken at new diagnosis, from a patient treated with antithyroid drugs. These TCRs come from a woman aged 18 to 35 with Graves disease. The conserved cysteine and the conserved F or W are not part of the CDR3 here. The order of the fields is J gene, V gene, CDR3 protein.

J: TRBJ2-7
V: TRBV20-1
CDR3: SARLAGGLEQY

J: TRBJ1-3
V: TRBV2
CDR3: ARGGTIEGNTIY

J: TRBJ2-7
V: TRBV10-3
CDR3: AIASDDSYEQY

J: TRBJ2-5
V: TRBV28
CDR3: ASSPGTPQETQY

J: TRBJ2-7
V: TRBV12-3/TRBV12-4
CDR3: ASSLGQGSYEQY

J: TRBJ2-2
V: TRBV10-2
CDR3: ASSAGDTGELF

J: TRBJ2-1
V: TRBV28
CDR3: ASSFEAGGPNEQF

J: TRBJ1-1
V: TRBV27
CDR3: ASSLVGGGNTEAF

J: TRBJ2-5
V: TRBV15
CDR3: ATSSRGPGQGFETQY

J: TRBJ2-3
V: TRBV12-3/TRBV12-4
CDR3: ASSLQVTDTQY

J: TRBJ1-6
V: TRBV5-1
CDR3: ASSLDGRQGYSPLH

J: TRBJ2-3
V: TRBV14
CDR3: ASSQDGGTIADTQY

J: TRBJ1-6
V: TRBV10-3
CDR3: AISDLSSYNSPLH

J: TRBJ2-7
V: TRBV6-5
CDR3: ASSYSRDTLEQY

J: TRBJ1-2
V: TRBV3-1
CDR3: ASSQAFRGTGGYGYT

J: TRBJ2-3
V: TRBV28
CDR3: ASSYTAAGVSTDTQY

J: TRBJ2-1
V: TRBV6-2/TRBV6-3
CDR3: ASSFGTHNEQF

J: TRBJ2-1
V: TRBV7-2
CDR3: ASSLTSGNNNEQF

J: TRBJ2-5
V: TRBV7-9
CDR3: ASSLEGRIQETQY

J: TRBJ1-1
V: TRBV6-2/TRBV6-3
CDR3: LTRKGNTEAF

J: TRBJ2-2
V: TRBV6-8
CDR3: ASSYPPSERAHTGELF

J: TRBJ2-1
V: TRBV24-1
CDR3: ATSDRGTSSHNEQF

J: TRBJ1-3
V: TRBV28
CDR3: ASNRPGLSGNTIY